The 21 T cell receptor beta chains presented below share a single source sample, sequenced in a study of T cells after yellow fever vaccination. MiXCR, applied by TCRdb to the 5' RACE reads, yields one record per CDR3 protein. The sample has over 110,000 distinct CDR3 sequences, 7.7% seen once. The source was CD4+ T cells sorted from PBMCs, collected 5 days after the yellow fever booster vaccination. These receptors came from a man aged 30 to 39 who received the YFV17D yellow fever vaccine.

Remarks on this clonotype: This sequence may be a read error, since a much larger clone differs from it by one base. The chain joins TRBV6-1 to TRBJ2-1; possible D gene TRBD1, 5 bases. Germline CDR1 MNHNS, CDR2 SASEGT. The CDR3 has 14 amino acids. With 8 bases removed from V and 10 bases from J, the gap between germline ends came to 21 bases. The CDR3 spells CASRLQGSLKEQFF. The CDR3 nucleotides read TGTGCCAGCCGCCTCCAGGGATCCCTCAAAGAGCAGTTCTTC.

In its sample, this clonotype was seen many times. J is TRBJ2-7 and V is TRBV5-4; no clear D gene. Germline assignment: CDR1 SGHNT and CDR2 YYREEE (reference sequence). CDR3 length: 12 residues. V was shortened by 1 base and J by 6 bases, with 8 bases between the two germline ends. The CDR3 loop is CASSLFQGEQYF. The CDR3, as DNA: TGTGCCAGCAGCTTGTTCCAAGGCGAGCAGTACTTC.

Ten or more counts support this clonotype. This sequence joins TRBV6-1 and TRBJ2-3; TRBD2 matches at 13 bases. J was trimmed by 5 bases and V by 6 bases; bases with no gene match: 8. The CDR3 length is 16 residues. Per the germline V gene, CDR1 is MNHNS and CDR2 is SASEGT. The CDR3 nucleotides are TGTGCCAGCAGACGTGGACTAGCGGGAGTAGTAGATACGCAGTATTTT. This codes for CASRRGLAGVVDTQYF.

This clonotype was counted ten times or more. V usage is TRBV27 and J usage is TRBJ1-2; D is undetermined. The CDR3 runs to 13 residues. V lost 5 bases to trimming and J lost 6 bases, with 13 bases between them. Per the germline V gene, CDR1 is MNHEY and CDR2 is SMNVEV (reference sequence). CDR3 residues: CASSPMGGDGYTF. The CDR3 DNA follows: TGTGCCAGCAGTCCCATGGGTGGGGATGGCTACACCTTC.

The table lists this clonotype with many counts. DNA of the CDR3: TGTGCCAGCAGCGCACAGGGGTCCGGGGAGCTGTTTTTT. Protein sequence: CASSAQGSGELFF. V is TRBV6-4 and J is TRBJ2-2; TRBD1 aligns across 7 bases. Germline V gene sequence: CDR1 MRHNA, CDR2 SNTAGT. V shed 6 bases, J shed 6 bases, and the junction held 4 bases outside the gene matches. The CDR3 totals 13 residues.

Ten or more counts support this clonotype. The chain has TRBV7-2 and TRBJ2-5; TRBD2 matches 13 bases. The CDR3 contains 17 residues. After removal of 1 base from V and 5 bases from J, the junction contained 7 bases not matched to a gene. Germline CDR1 and CDR2: SGHTA and FQGNSA. DNA of the CDR3: TGTGCCAGCAGCTTAGTAGGGACTAGCGGGGTCGGGGAGACCCAGTACTTC. Its translation: CASSLVGTSGVGETQYF. The variable domain in full, completed from reference TRBV7-2 and TRBJ2-5, reads GAGVSQSPSNKVTEKGKDVELRCDPISGHTALYWYRQSLGQGLEFLIYFQGNSAPDKSGLPSDRFSAERTGGSVSTLTIQRTQQEDSAVYLCASSLVGTSGVGETQYFGPGTRLLVL.

This clonotype has ten or more counts. The chain links TRBV20-1 to TRBJ2-2, with unresolved D. V was clipped by 2 bases and J by 4 bases, with 14 bases between them. CDR1 DFQATT and CDR2 SNEGSKA come from the germline V gene (reference sequence). This CDR3 has 15 amino acids. DNA for the CDR3: TGCAGTGCTAGACTCGCCCACCTCCCCACCGGGGAGCTGTTTTTT. Its translation is CSARLAHLPTGELFF.

This clonotype occurred many times. The gene calls are TRBV2 and TRBJ2-7; 9 bases match TRBD2. The CDR3 contains 15 residues. Germline lookup yields CDR1 SNHLY and CDR2 FYNNEI. Germline trimming cut 6 bases from V and 6 bases from J; bases unmatched to any gene: 12. The CDR3 is CASSPPGREGLEQYF. For the CDR3, the DNA is TGTGCCAGCAGCCCGCCGGGGCGGGAGGGCCTCGAGCAGTACTTC.

This clonotype was seen many times. The V call is TRBV7-8, the J call TRBJ2-1, with TRBD2 matching 14 bases. The CDR3 length is 19 residues. V shed 4 bases and J 0 bases; nucleotides not matched to a gene: 8. Germline V lookup: CDR1 SGHVS, CDR2 FQNEAQ. CDR3 coding DNA: TGTGCCAGCAGCTGGAAGGGACTAGCGGGGGCTTACTCCTACAATGAGCAGTTCTTC. This gives the protein CASSWKGLAGAYSYNEQFF.

This clonotype came up many times. The genes are TRBV5-5 and TRBJ2-5, with TRBD2 matching 11 bases. With 4 bases clipped from V and 3 bases from J, the junction kept 5 bases outside the gene matches. Germline CDR1 reads SGHKS; CDR2 reads YYEKEE (reference sequence). The CDR3 consists of 15 residues. This chain's CDR3 is CASSVVTSGKETQYF. The CDR3 nucleotides read TGTGCCAGCAGCGTGGTGACTAGCGGGAAAGAGACCCAGTACTTC.

This clonotype appeared a few times. The chain links TRBV20-1 to TRBJ2-3; D possibly uses TRBD1 or TRBD2 (5 bases each). The CDR3 length is 14 residues. Germline values: CDR1 DFQATT, CDR2 SNEGSKA (reference sequence). V lost 6 bases to trimming and J lost 2 bases, with 15 bases between them. CDR3 nucleotides: TGCAGTGCCCCACTCGGGGCATTCACAGATACGCAGTATTTT. It is translated as CSAPLGAFTDTQYF.

This clonotype was observed at least ten times. The chain combines TRBV5-1 with TRBJ2-1, with TRBD2 matching over 14 bases. The CDR3 runs 16 residues. V was clipped by 3 bases and J by 5 bases; unmatched bases: 4. Germline CDR1 SGHRS, CDR2 YFSETQ. The CDR3 DNA follows: TGCGCCAGCAGCTCCGGGGGACTAGCGGGAGACAATGAGCAGTTCTTC. Translating it yields CASSSGGLAGDNEQFF.

This clonotype was counted at least ten times. The CDR3 spells CASSLRTGGSSYEQYF. DNA for the CDR3: TGTGCCAGCAGCTTAAGGACAGGGGGGAGCTCCTACGAGCAGTACTTC. This chain links TRBV7-2 with TRBJ2-7; 10 bases are a match to TRBD1. J gave up 0 bases and V 2 bases, and 4 bases lay outside the gene matches. The CDR3 totals 16 residues. Germline CDR1 SGHTA, CDR2 FQGNSA. Full variable domain (missing parts from reference TRBV7-2 and TRBJ2-7): GAGVSQSPSNKVTEKGKDVELRCDPISGHTALYWYRQSLGQGLEFLIYFQGNSAPDKSGLPSDRFSAERTGGSVSTLTIQRTQQEDSAVYLCASSLRTGGSSYEQYFGPGTRLTVT.

This clonotype was recorded at least ten times. The chain joins TRBV7-2 to TRBJ2-3; 10 bases are a match to TRBD2. The CDR3 is 15 residues long. The germline gives CDR1 SGHTA, CDR2 FQGNSA. The trim removed 5 bases at V and 9 bases at J, leaving 11 bases unmatched. DNA of the CDR3: TGTGCCAGCAGCGCCCAAGCGGGAGGGCCAGGAACGCAGTATTTT. It encodes CASSAQAGGPGTQYF.

Of note for this clonotype: At one end the junction does not follow the germline gene, possibly because of a read error. DNA for the CDR3: TGTGCCAGCGGCCCCGGGACACAGGGCTGGAACGCCGGGGAGCTGTTTTTT. Amino acids: CASGPGTQGWNAGELFF. The chain links TRBV5-5 to TRBJ2-2; possibly TRBD1 for D (6 bases). CDR3 length: 17 residues. Germline V gene lookup returns CDR1 SGHKS and CDR2 YYEKEE (reference sequence).

This clonotype was observed many times. V usage is TRBV7-2 and J usage is TRBJ1-5; tentative D call: TRBD1 (5 bases). Looked up from germline, CDR1 is SGHTA and CDR2 is FQGNSA. The CDR3 sequence is 14 residues long. V lost 2 bases, J lost 6 bases, and 11 bases lay in between. CDR3 region: CASSLSRGRQPQHF. The CDR3 DNA sequence: TGTGCCAGCAGCTTAAGTCGGGGACGTCAGCCCCAGCATTTT.

This clonotype was found many times. V and J are TRBV6-1 and TRBJ2-7; D gene ambiguous. Trimming left V 6 bases short and J 2 bases short, with 11 bases between. CDR3 size: 13 residues. Germline loops: CDR1 MNHNS, CDR2 SASEGT. The CDR3 loop reads CASRSHQTYEQYF. CDR3 bases: TGTGCCAGCAGATCCCACCAGACCTACGAGCAGTACTTC.

This clonotype occurred many times. V and J are TRBV5-4 and TRBJ2-1, with 9 bases matching TRBD2. Trimming took 6 bases from V and 6 from J; bases not matched to a gene: 10. The CDR3 is 15 residues long. Germline values: CDR1 SGHNT, CDR2 YYREEE (reference sequence). In DNA, the CDR3 is TGTGCCAGCACCACCGGGACTAGCCTCGGCAATGAGCAGTTCTTC. Translated, it gives CASTTGTSLGNEQFF.

This clonotype has a count of ten or more. The genes are TRBV5-1 and TRBJ2-3, with D perhaps matching TRBD1 (5 bases). V was trimmed by 6 bases and J by 5 bases, leaving 16 bases between them. The CDR3 covers 14 residues. Looked up from germline, CDR1 is SGHRS and CDR2 is YFSETQ. CDR3 bases: TGCGCCAGCAAAAAACAGGACCCAAAAGATACGCAGTATTTT. Translated: CASKKQDPKDTQYF. The full variable domain, completed using reference TRBV5-1 and TRBJ2-3, is KAGVTQTPRYLIKTRGQQVTLSCSPISGHRSVSWYQQTPGQGLQFLFEYFSETQRNKGNFPGRFSGRQFSNSRSEMNVSTLELGDSALYLCASKKQDPKDTQYFGPGTRLTVL.

Many counts were recorded for this clonotype. V usage is TRBV28 and J usage is TRBJ2-5; possible D gene TRBD1, 6 bases. V was pared by 7 bases and J by 5 bases, with 11 bases between. The CDR3 is 12 amino acids. In germline, CDR1 is MDHEN, CDR2 SYDVKM. CDR3 loop: CASTQGLETQYF. The CDR3, as DNA: TGTGCCAGCACCCAGGGGCTGGAGACCCAGTACTTC.

Many counts were recorded for this clonotype. The chain links TRBV5-1 to TRBJ2-2; D perhaps matches TRBD2 (5 bases). Germline loops: CDR1 SGHRS, CDR2 YFSETQ. V was trimmed by 7 bases and J by 2 bases, leaving 15 bases between them. The CDR3 contains 15 residues. The CDR3 DNA follows: TGCGCCAGCCGTAGCGAACCCTACAACACCGGGGAGCTGTTTTTT. Protein sequence: CASRSEPYNTGELFF.